This TCR beta chain was found in a study of T cell repertoires in cytomegalovirus infection. Study background: Public TCR beta signatures marked donors with CMV infection and the matching HLA.

MiXCR was run by TCRdb on the reads, yielding one entry per CDR3 protein. Counted here are some 57,000 distinct CDR3 sequences, roughly a third occurring once; the ten biggest clones make up around three quarters. This clonotype was observed at least ten times. Its antigen is not known. Notes on the study in general: HLA-C-restricted TCR beta clonotypes specific for CMV led the ex vivo response. CMV carriers with the relevant HLA were identified by cumulative public TCR beta family frequency.

Germline CDR1 reads LGHNT; CDR2 reads FRNRAP. This CDR3 has 15 amino acids. The V end was cut by 6 bases, the J end by 0 bases, with 14 bases between. Input material: PBMCs, sequenced either directly or after in vitro stimulation (not recorded which). This rearrangement joins TRBV12-5 to TRBJ1-1, with no clear D. The sequence was obtained from a human donor in good health (CMV status not recorded). Some clones in this sample may be carry-over from other donors' samples. The CDR3 protein is CASGPITELNTEAFF. CDR3 DNA: TGTGCTAGTGGCCCAATTACAGAGTTGAACACTGAAGCTTTCTTT.